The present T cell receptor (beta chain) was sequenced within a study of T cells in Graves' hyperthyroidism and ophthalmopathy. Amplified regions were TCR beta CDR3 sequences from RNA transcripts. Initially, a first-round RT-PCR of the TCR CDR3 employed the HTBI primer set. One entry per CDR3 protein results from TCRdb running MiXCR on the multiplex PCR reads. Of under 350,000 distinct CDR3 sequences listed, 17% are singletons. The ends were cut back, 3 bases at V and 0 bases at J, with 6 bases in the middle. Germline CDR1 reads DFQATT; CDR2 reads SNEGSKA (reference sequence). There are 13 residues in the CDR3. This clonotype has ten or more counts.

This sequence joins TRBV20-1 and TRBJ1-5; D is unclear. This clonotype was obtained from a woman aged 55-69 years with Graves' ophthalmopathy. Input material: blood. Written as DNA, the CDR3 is TGCAGTGCTAGCAAGGATAGCAATCAGCCCCAGCATTTT. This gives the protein CSASKDSNQPQHF.